The subject of this entry is one T cell receptor (beta chain). Its antigen is as yet unknown. Treatment of the sample: around 19 received Ad26.COV2.S at low or high dose, single or two shots; about 5 received placebo; per-sample allocation not given. Collection of the samples took place on day 63 after the first injection of vaccine or placebo. Generated by immunoSEQ multiplex PCR, the TCRdb table keeps only in-frame clones and is missing some. The sample consists of around 450,000 clones, 89% of them appearing once. The data were obtained in a study of Ad26.COV2.S vaccination and SARS-CoV-2 variants. The study's findings and limits: It was vaccine recipients, not placebo recipients, who had the higher spike-specific TCR breadth.

The source is a person aged 18-65 years who received the Ad26.COV2.S COVID-19 vaccine or a placebo. Sequencing was performed on peripheral blood, taken in a trial of Ad26.COV2.S vaccine versus placebo.

CDR3 amino acids: CSVDKGSYNEQFF. As DNA, the CDR3 is TGCAGCGTTGACAAGGGTTCCTACAATGAGCAGTTCTTC. This sequence joins TRBV29-1 and TRBJ2-1, with D uncertain. V was pared by 3 bases and J by 1 base, with 7 bases between. The length of the CDR3 is 13 residues. The germline gives CDR1 SQVTM, CDR2 ANQGSEA.